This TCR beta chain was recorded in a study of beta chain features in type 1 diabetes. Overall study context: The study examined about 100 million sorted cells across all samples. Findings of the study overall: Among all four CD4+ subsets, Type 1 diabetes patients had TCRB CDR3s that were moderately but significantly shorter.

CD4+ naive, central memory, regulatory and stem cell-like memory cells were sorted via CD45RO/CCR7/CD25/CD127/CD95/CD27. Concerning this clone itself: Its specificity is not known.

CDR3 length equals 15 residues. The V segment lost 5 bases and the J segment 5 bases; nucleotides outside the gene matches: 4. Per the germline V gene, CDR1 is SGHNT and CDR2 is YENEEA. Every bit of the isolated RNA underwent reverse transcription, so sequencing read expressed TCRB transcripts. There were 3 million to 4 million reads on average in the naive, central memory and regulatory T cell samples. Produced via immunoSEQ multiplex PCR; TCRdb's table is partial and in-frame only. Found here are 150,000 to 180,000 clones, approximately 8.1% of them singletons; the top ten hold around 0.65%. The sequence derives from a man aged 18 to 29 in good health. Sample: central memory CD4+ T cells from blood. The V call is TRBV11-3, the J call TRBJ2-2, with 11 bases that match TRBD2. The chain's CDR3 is CASSRLAGPTGELFF. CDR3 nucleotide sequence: TGTGCCAGCAGCCGACTAGCGGGGCCGACCGGGGAGCTGTTTTTT.